This TCR beta chain originates from a study of patients and donors after allogeneic stem cell transplantation. This clonotype occurred a few times. The CDR3 length is 13 residues. V was clipped by 5 bases and J by 8 bases, with 15 bases between them. One entry per CDR3 protein, called by TCRdb with MiXCR from the RT-PCR reads. The sample shows some 960,000 distinct CDR3 sequences, roughly 18% of them seen only once. This clonotype was obtained from a human donor who was either an allogeneic HSCT recipient or a stem cell or donor lymphocyte infusion donor (not recorded which). It is not recorded whose cells these are; they may come from a transplant donor. The J gene is TRBJ1-2, the V gene TRBV12-3 or TRBV12-4, with D perhaps TRBD1 (6 bases). The sequencing sample was made of blood, either unsorted or a sorted T cell fraction (not recorded which). The CDR3 spells CASSIGGAFGYTF. The CDR3 nucleotides are TGTGCCAGCAGTATAGGGGGGGCGTTCGGCTACACCTTC.